The entry below describes one T cell receptor beta chain. Its antigen remains unidentified. CDR1 and CDR2 (germline): SGHTA, FQGTGA. Losses at the gene ends were 5 bases for V and 9 bases for J; bases not matched to a gene: 6. CDR3 length equals 15 residues. The data originate from a study of T-cell memory formation after mild COVID-19. Background on the study: Across donors, TCR clusters were largely donor specific. Study-wide results and limits: In pre-infection memory, a portion of responding clones appeared, which suggested that cross-reactive memory joined.

A single record per CDR3 protein comes from TCRdb applying MiXCR to the 5' RACE reads. The sample lists about 210,000 distinct CDR3 sequences, approximately 30% seen once, with 11% in the top ten. The sample comprised PBMCs or a T cell subset sorted from them (not recorded which). The chain uses TRBV7-3 and TRBJ2-1, with 14 nucleotides matching TRBD2. The receptor's source is an adult woman who had mild COVID-19 (a few samples of this study predate the infection). Cell type and time point are not known. CDR3 loop: CASSKGLAGVREQFF. CDR3 DNA: TGTGCCAGCAGCAAGGGACTAGCGGGAGTCCGTGAGCAGTTCTTC.